These 7 T cell receptor beta chains were sequenced from one sample in a study of cytomegalovirus exposure and HLA in healthy donors. Both 60 Vbeta primers and 13 Jbeta primers went into the PCR. The table came from immunoSEQ multiplex PCR; TCRdb's copy has only in-frame clones and leaves some out. The data show roughly 100,000 clones, with nearly 85% seen just once and roughly 6.1% held by the top ten. The sequenced sample consisted of PBMCs. The receptor set was obtained from a man between 18 and 29 years old in good health and CMV-seronegative.

This chain joins TRBV6-4 and TRBJ2-3, with 7 bases lining up with TRBD1. V was pared by 3 bases and J by 0 bases, with 3 bases of the junction left unmatched. This CDR3 has 15 residues. Germline V CDR1 and CDR2: MRHNA, SNTAGT. CDR3 coding DNA: TGTGCCAGCAGTGAGGCAGGGGGAAGCACAGATACGCAGTATTTT. Its translation: CASSEAGGSTDTQYF.

This clone was found once. This chain links TRBV4-1 with TRBJ2-3; D gene unclear. This CDR3 contains 15 residues. The germline CDR1 and CDR2 sequences are MGHRA and YSYEKL. The V and J ends lost 3 bases and 5 bases respectively, with 15 bases between them. This chain's CDR3 is CASSQQPATQDTQYF. In DNA form, the CDR3 reads TGCGCCAGCAGCCAGCAGCCAGCGACTCAAGATACGCAGTATTTT.

The chain is built from TRBV12-5 and TRBJ1-1; the match to TRBD1 covers 8 bases. CDR1 is LGHNT, CDR2 FRNRAP, per germline. The CDR3 loop spans 14 amino acids. V gave up 0 bases and J gave up 7 bases; unmatched junction bases: 4. CDR3 sequence (DNA): TGTGCTAGTGGTTTGGTAAGCAGGGGGCTTGAAGCTTTCTTT. Its translation: CASGLVSRGLEAFF.

This chain links TRBV16 with TRBJ2-2, with a weak D call TRBD1 (6 bases). Germline assignment: CDR1 KGHSY and CDR2 FQNENV. The CDR3 length is 16 residues. The germline V and J ends were trimmed by 2 bases and 3 bases, with 13 bases remaining between them. The CDR3 region is CASSQRIQGDTGELFF. As DNA, the CDR3 is TGTGCCAGCAGCCAAAGAATACAGGGCGACACCGGGGAGCTGTTTTTT.

This clone has a handful of counts. The chain recombines TRBV4-3 with TRBJ2-1; TRBD1 agrees at 8 bases. Germline V lookup: CDR1 LGHNA, CDR2 YSLEER. With 1 base clipped from V and 10 bases from J, the junction kept 6 bases outside the gene matches. The length of the CDR3 is 14 residues. Written as DNA, the CDR3 is TGCGCCAGCAGCCAAGGACAGGGGAGTGGGGAGCAGTTCTTC. This sequence encodes CASSQGQGSGEQFF.

The J gene is TRBJ1-2, the V gene TRBV5-4, with D perhaps matching TRBD1 (6 bases). This CDR3 spans 14 amino acids. Trimming shortened V by 4 bases and J by 4 bases, and 14 bases separated the two germline ends. Germline lookup yields CDR1 SGHNT and CDR2 YYREEE (reference sequence). The CDR3 reads CASSPGGGSYGYTF. The CDR3 nucleotides are TGTGCCAGCAGCCCGGGGGGGGGCAGCTATGGCTACACCTTC.

This clone was observed once. The chain links TRBV7-3 to TRBJ2-3; 12 nucleotides match TRBD2. The CDR3 extends over 16 amino acids. Per the germline V gene, CDR1 is SGHTA and CDR2 is FQGTGA. Losses at the gene ends were 5 bases for V and 2 bases for J; bases not matched to a gene: 5. This chain's CDR3 is CASSQGTSGFTDTQYF. For the CDR3, the DNA is TGTGCCAGCAGCCAGGGGACTAGCGGGTTCACAGATACGCAGTATTTT. Complete variable domain (other parts from reference TRBV7-3 and TRBJ2-3): GAGVSQTPSNKVTEKGKYVELRCDPISGHTALYWYRQSLGQGPEFLIYFQGTGAADDSGLPNDRFFAVRPEGSVSTLKIQRTERGDSAVYLCASSQGTSGFTDTQYFGPGTRLTVL.